The present T cell receptor beta chain was sequenced within a study of cytomegalovirus exposure and HLA in healthy donors. Study-wide background: Out of 398 genotyped donors, roughly 83% belonged to the Caucasian-associated ancestry cluster. Study-level results: Researchers counted 164 TCR beta chains as cytomegalovirus-associated. The study assumed roughly uniform donor sequencing depth for presence/absence analyses. A previous analysis found most TCR beta V segments productive roughly 90% or roughly 30% of the time.

Researchers ran the PCR with 60 Vbeta and 13 Jbeta primers. The data were produced by immunoSEQ multiplex PCR, yet TCRdb's version contains in-frame clones alone and is incomplete. The data show around 200,000 clones, roughly 85% seen once. Looked up from germline, CDR1 is SGHNT and CDR2 is YENEEA. Trimming removed 2 bases from V and 9 bases from J, with 11 bases in between. The CDR3 length is 13 residues. Points on this clone: Its cognate antigen is unknown.

Sequencing was done on a sample of PBMCs. The chain links TRBV11-3 to TRBJ2-1, with D unclear. The clonotype originates from a woman aged 50 to 60 in good health and CMV-seronegative. DNA of the CDR3: TGTGCCAGCAGCTTAACCGCGGTTTTTGAGCAGTTCTTC. Translated, it gives CASSLTAVFEQFF.